The 30 T cell receptor beta chains below were found in one sample sequenced in a study of shared clonotypes between healthy human individuals (dated by TCRdb to 2019 to 2021). Library preparation used the immunoSEQ multiplex PCR assay. TCRdb took this table from immuneACCESS and kept in-frame rearrangements with V and J called. Such tables lack part of the clones; where checked against another copy, unresolved V genes explain under half of the gap, and the rest is unexplained. For this sample there are under 2,500,000 clones; about 94% appear just once. The ten largest clones represent more than 0.1% of the sample. Source material: naive CD4+ T cells sorted from blood. The meaning of the sample's cell subset or site label: CD45RA+ positively selected. The receptors stem from a man younger than 35 in good health.

The genes are TRBV2 and TRBJ1-1; D gene unclear. Deletions cut 6 bases from V and 1 base from J, with 12 bases between. The CDR3 is 14 amino acids. Germline loops: CDR1 SNHLY, CDR2 FYNNEI. The CDR3 DNA is TGTGCCAGCAGATACGAAGACGGGAACACTGAAGCTTTCTTT. It specifies CASRYEDGNTEAFF.

The chain links TRBV7-2 to TRBJ2-2; 10 bases fit TRBD1. The J segment lost 12 bases and the V segment lost 6 bases, leaving 13 bases of the junction unmatched. The CDR3 totals 15 residues. From germline, CDR1 is SGHTA and CDR2 FQGNSA. CDR3 region: CASSYTTGQGIKLFF. CDR3 coding DNA: TGTGCCAGCAGTTATACAACGGGACAGGGGATAAAGCTGTTTTTT.

The chain's CDR3 is CAISETGVNYGYTF. In DNA, the CDR3 is TGTGCCATCAGTGAGACCGGGGTGAACTATGGCTACACCTTC. The V and J genes are TRBV10-3 and TRBJ1-2; D ambiguous. V lost 2 bases, J lost 2 bases, and 9 bases lay in between. Germline loops: CDR1 ENHRY, CDR2 SYGVKD. The CDR3 is made up of 14 amino acids.

The rearrangement links TRBV5-8 to TRBJ2-7; a weak D match, TRBD2 (6 bases). Trimming pared 1 base from V and 0 bases from J, leaving 8 bases between. This CDR3 is 14 amino acids long. Germline-derived CDR1 and CDR2 are SGHTS and YDEGEE. The CDR3 is CASSLLGGSYEQYF. In nucleotides, the CDR3 is TGTGCCAGCAGCTTGTTGGGGGGCTCCTACGAGCAGTACTTC.

V gene TRBV7-9 combines with J gene TRBJ1-5, with D perhaps TRBD1 (5 bases). The V and J ends lost 2 bases and 4 bases respectively, with 12 bases between them. The germline gives CDR1 SEHNR, CDR2 FQNEAQ (reference sequence). The CDR3 is 15 residues long. The CDR3 sequence is CASSLSGKINQPQHF. In DNA, the CDR3 is TGTGCCAGCAGCTTATCAGGGAAAATTAATCAGCCCCAGCATTTT.

The chain couples TRBV2 to TRBJ1-1; no clear D gene. V lost 4 bases, J lost 4 bases, and 10 bases lay in between. Per germline, CDR1 SNHLY and CDR2 FYNNEI. This CDR3 is 13 amino acids long. CDR3 protein: CASSVQRVTEAFF. Here the CDR3 DNA reads TGTGCCAGCAGTGTACAGCGGGTCACTGAAGCTTTCTTT. The full variable domain, with the rest looked up from reference TRBV2 and TRBJ1-1, is EPEVTQTPSHQVTQMGQEVILRCVPISNHLYFYWYRQILGQKVEFLVSFYNNEISEKSEIFDDQFSVERPDGSNFTLKIRSTKLEDSAMYFCASSVQRVTEAFFGQGTRLTVV.

The V and J genes are TRBV10-2 and TRBJ2-7; the match to TRBD2 covers 11 bases. This CDR3 comprises 15 residues. From germline, CDR1 is WSHSY and CDR2 SAAADI. V was clipped by 3 bases and J by 0 bases; unmatched bases: 1. As DNA, the CDR3 is TGCGCCAGCAGTGACCTAGCGGGGGGCTCCTACGAGCAGTACTTC. Protein: CASSDLAGGSYEQYF.

The chain recombines TRBV18 with TRBJ2-7, with no clear D. Germline CDR1 KGHSH, CDR2 LQKENI. The CDR3 length is 13 residues. V was pared by 6 bases and J by 7 bases, with 16 bases between. The CDR3 protein is CASSLLQWVEQYF. DNA for the CDR3: TGTGCCAGCTCGCTCTTGCAGTGGGTAGAGCAGTACTTC.

V usage is TRBV6-7 and J usage is TRBJ1-4; D unclear. TRBV6-7 counts as an open reading frame of uncertain function. Trimming pared 0 bases from V and 5 bases from J, leaving 10 bases between. The length of the CDR3 is 15 residues. CDR3 DNA sequence: TGTGCCAGCAGTTACTCGAGGAGTCCCAATGAAAAACTGTTTTTT. Protein: CASSYSRSPNEKLFF.

This sequence joins TRBV5-4 and TRBJ2-7; D is perhaps TRBD1 (6 bases). Trimming removed 3 bases at V and 0 bases at J, with 22 bases between. The CDR3 sequence is 18 residues long. Per the germline V gene, CDR1 is SGHNT and CDR2 is YYREEE (reference sequence). CDR3 amino acids: CASSYPASRTAVSYEQYF. Here the CDR3 DNA reads TGTGCCAGCAGCTACCCAGCTAGTAGGACAGCGGTCTCCTACGAGCAGTACTTC.

The chain employs TRBV9 and TRBJ1-1, with 7 bases fitting TRBD1. This CDR3 spans 16 amino acids. V lost 0 bases to trimming and J lost 4 bases; unmatched junction nucleotides: 9. Per germline, CDR1 SGDLS and CDR2 YYNGEE. The CDR3 sequence: CASSVGQGKVSTEAFF. The CDR3 DNA reads TGTGCCAGCAGCGTAGGACAGGGAAAGGTGAGCACTGAAGCTTTCTTT.

The chain joins TRBV10-3 to TRBJ2-5; D might be TRBD2 (6 bases). The CDR3 contains 16 residues. Trimming cost V 3 bases and J 1 base, with 15 bases left between them. Germline V gene lookup returns CDR1 ENHRY and CDR2 SYGVKD. The CDR3 region has the DNA TGTGCCATCAGTGAAGGACTACCCGGTCCCCAAGAGACCCAGTACTTC. Translated, it gives CAISEGLPGPQETQYF.

Concerning this clone: Other DNA sequences in the sample encode the same CDR3. The J gene is TRBJ2-2, the V gene TRBV4-3; D is ambiguous. V shed 0 bases and J shed 6 bases, with 5 bases lying between them. Germline CDR1 reads LGHNA; CDR2 reads YSLEER. The CDR3 totals 13 residues. Here the CDR3 DNA reads TGCGCCAGCAGCCAAGATCGGGCCGGGGAGCTGTTTTTT. Translated, it gives CASSQDRAGELFF.

This rearrangement joins TRBV30 to TRBJ1-2, with 7 bases lining up with TRBD1. The junction had 5 bases not matched to a gene; V was cut back by 3 bases and J by 4 bases. Germline V gives CDR1 GTSNPN, CDR2 SVGIG (reference sequence). The CDR3 is made up of 13 amino acids. The CDR3 sequence: CAWRIGGGYGYTF. The CDR3 nucleotides are TGTGCCTGGAGGATAGGGGGCGGCTATGGCTACACCTTC. The whole variable domain, filled in from reference TRBV30 and TRBJ1-2, reads SQTIHQWPATLVQPVGSPLSLECTVEGTSNPNLYWYRQAAGRGLQLLFYSVGIGQISSEVPQNLSASRPQDRQFILSSKKLLLSDSGFYLCAWRIGGGYGYTFGSGTRLTVV.

The chain is built from TRBV30 and TRBJ2-1; D may be TRBD2 (6 bases). V was shortened by 6 bases and J by 2 bases, with 11 bases between the two germline ends. The CDR3 contains 13 residues. Germline assignment: CDR1 GTSNPN and CDR2 SVGIG (reference sequence). The CDR3 bases are TGTGCCTGTACCGGAGGGCCCTACAATGAGCAGTTCTTC. Translating it yields CACTGGPYNEQFF.

The chain combines TRBV10-3 with TRBJ2-3; 8 positions match TRBD2. The CDR3 contains 15 residues. The trim removed 6 bases at V and 3 bases at J, leaving 8 bases unmatched. CDR1 ENHRY and CDR2 SYGVKD come from the germline V gene. Here the CDR3 reads CAISGGAGTTDTQYF. Written as DNA, the CDR3 is TGTGCCATCAGCGGGGGGGCCGGGACAACAGATACGCAGTATTTT.

This chain uses TRBV5-4 with TRBJ1-6; D is possibly TRBD1 (6 bases). This CDR3 comprises 15 residues. Germline assignment: CDR1 SGHNT and CDR2 YYREEE (reference sequence). The germline V and J ends were trimmed by 4 bases and 9 bases, with 17 bases remaining between them. The CDR3 reads CASSAAGTPFSPLHF. The CDR3 nucleotides read TGTGCCAGCAGCGCCGCCGGGACACCCTTTTCACCCCTCCACTTT.

The chain combines TRBV7-9 with TRBJ2-3, with D possibly matching TRBD2 (5 bases). V was trimmed by 5 bases and J by 3 bases, leaving 15 bases between them. This CDR3 has 15 residues. Germline-derived CDR1 and CDR2 are SEHNR and FQNEAQ (reference sequence). CDR3 sequence reads: CASSLFGETTDTQYF. For the CDR3, the DNA is TGTGCCAGCAGCCTCTTTGGGGAGACGACAGATACGCAGTATTTT.

This chain joins TRBV5-6 and TRBJ2-7; 8 bases align to TRBD1. The CDR3 is 16 amino acids. From germline, CDR1 is SGHDT and CDR2 YYEEEE. V lost 0 bases and J lost 1; bases outside the gene matches: 6. CDR3 coding DNA: TGTGCCAGCAGCTTGGTGCAGGGGGCCGTTTCCTACGAGCAGTACTTC. This translates into CASSLVQGAVSYEQYF.

V is TRBV5-1 and J is TRBJ2-5; D is possibly TRBD1 or TRBD2 (6 bases each). V was shortened by 3 bases and J by 10 bases, with 13 bases between the two germline ends. CDR1 is SGHRS, CDR2 YFSETQ, per germline. The CDR3 is 12 amino acids. The CDR3 here is CASSSHREDQYF. The CDR3 bases are TGCGCCAGCAGCTCCCACAGGGAGGACCAGTACTTC.

The chain recombines TRBV30 with TRBJ2-5; TRBD1 might be the D (6 bases). V was clipped by 3 bases and J by 3 bases, with 14 bases between them. The germline V gene encodes CDR1 GTSNPN and CDR2 SVGIG (reference sequence). CDR3 length: 14 amino acids. CDR3 nucleotide sequence: TGTGCCTGGAGCCGTACAGGGAAAAAAGAGACCCAGTACTTC. It yields the protein CAWSRTGKKETQYF.

V and J are TRBV5-1 and TRBJ2-1; D is possibly TRBD2 (5 bases). V was trimmed by 0 bases and J by 3 bases, leaving 19 bases between them. CDR1 SGHRS and CDR2 YFSETQ come from the germline V gene. The CDR3 covers 18 residues. The CDR3 loop is CASSLGTGSTSFYNEQFF. CDR3 in DNA: TGCGCCAGCAGCTTGGGGACGGGGTCCACCTCCTTCTACAATGAGCAGTTCTTC.

This clone was seen once. The same CDR3 is also encoded by other DNA sequences in this sample. This chain links TRBV10-3 with TRBJ1-5; D unclear. The V end was cut by 2 bases, the J end by 0 bases, with 5 bases between. Per the germline V gene, CDR1 is ENHRY and CDR2 is SYGVKD. The CDR3 extends over 14 amino acids. Here the CDR3 DNA reads TGTGCCATCAGTGAGGGTGATAGCAATCAGCCCCAGCATTTT. Its protein product is CAISEGDSNQPQHF.

The CDR3 region has the DNA TGTGCCAGCGCAGGGGGTAGGAACACTGAAGCTTTCTTT. Translating it yields CASAGGRNTEAFF. This chain joins TRBV2 and TRBJ1-1, with TRBD1 matching 7 bases. The CDR3 loop spans 13 amino acids. Losses at the gene ends were 8 bases for V and 1 base for J; bases not matched to a gene: 4. From germline, CDR1 is SNHLY and CDR2 FYNNEI.

The chain couples TRBV5-1 to TRBJ1-1, with 10 bases identical to TRBD1. This CDR3 region has 16 residues. J was trimmed by 4 bases and V by 0 bases; bases with no gene match: 6. CDR1 SGHRS and CDR2 YFSETQ come from the germline V gene. The CDR3 DNA reads as TGCGCCAGCAGCTTGGGTCGGTGGGACAGGGGCACTGAAGCTTTCTTT. Translating it yields CASSLGRWDRGTEAFF. Filled out from reference TRBV5-1 and TRBJ1-1, the complete variable domain reads KAGVTQTPRYLIKTRGQQVTLSCSPISGHRSVSWYQQTPGQGLQFLFEYFSETQRNKGNFPGRFSGRQFSNSRSEMNVSTLELGDSALYLCASSLGRWDRGTEAFFGQGTRLTVV.

This chain uses TRBV5-1 with TRBJ1-2; 11 positions agree with TRBD1. This CDR3 comprises 14 residues. Unmatched junction bases numbered 7, after V lost 6 bases and J lost 6 bases. Per germline, CDR1 SGHRS and CDR2 YFSETQ. CDR3 nucleotide sequence: TGCGCCAGCACCTACGGGGGACAGGGGGATGGCTACACCTTC. Translated, it gives CASTYGGQGDGYTF.

The chain has TRBV28 and TRBJ2-2, with a weak D call TRBD2 (5 bases). The CDR3 is 14 residues long. CDR1 MDHEN and CDR2 SYDVKM come from the germline V gene. Deletions cut 6 bases from V and 4 bases from J, with 12 bases between. This chain's CDR3 is CASRPGGSTGELFF. Written as DNA, the CDR3 is TGTGCCAGCAGGCCTGGAGGATCCACCGGGGAGCTGTTTTTT.

The chain carries TRBV6-1 and TRBJ1-2; maybe TRBD1 (5 bases). Germline CDR1 MNHNS, CDR2 SASEGT. The V end was cut by 4 bases, the J end by 0 bases, with 12 bases between. The CDR3 loop spans 15 amino acids. The DNA for the CDR3 is TGTGCCAGCAGTGGAGACAGAAGGGCTAACTATGGCTACACCTTC. Its protein is CASSGDRRANYGYTF.

The gene calls are TRBV9 and TRBJ2-2; D uncertain. The CDR3 has 12 amino acids. The V end was cut by 0 bases, the J end by 6 bases, with 3 bases between. Germline lookup yields CDR1 SGDLS and CDR2 YYNGEE. CDR3 region: CASSVVAGELFF. The CDR3 bases are TGTGCCAGCAGCGTAGTTGCCGGGGAGCTGTTTTTT.

The genes are TRBV30 and TRBJ1-4; unclear D gene. V was shortened by 4 bases and J by 8 bases, with 8 bases between the two germline ends. Germline-derived CDR1 and CDR2 are GTSNPN and SVGIG (reference sequence). The CDR3 runs 11 residues. The chain's CDR3 is CAWTYGEKLFF. The CDR3 region has the DNA TGTGCCTGGACCTACGGAGAAAAACTGTTTTTT. The whole variable domain, filled in from reference TRBV30 and TRBJ1-4, reads SQTIHQWPATLVQPVGSPLSLECTVEGTSNPNLYWYRQAAGRGLQLLFYSVGIGQISSEVPQNLSASRPQDRQFILSSKKLLLSDSGFYLCAWTYGEKLFFGSGTQLSVL.